These T cell receptor beta chains were read from a single sample in a study of T cells expressing NK-cell markers. Each CDR3 protein gets one entry in TCRdb, which reprocessed the 5' RACE reads and gives no DNA. This sample's table reports 200,000 to 300,000 distinct CDR3 sequences. Material for sequencing was blood T cells: a sorted CD56 or NKG2C T cell subset, CD4+ or CD8+ T cells, or bulk PBMC T cells (not recorded which). Every receptor here comes from a man younger than 30 in good health. CDR3s include the opening cysteine and the closing phenylalanine or tryptophan.

CDR3 protein: CASSSGTGGGTQYF
V gene: TRBV5-1
CDR3 length: 14
J gene: TRBJ2-5

CDR3 protein: CASSYSRAEADTQYF
V gene: TRBV6-5
CDR3 length: 15
J gene: TRBJ2-3

CDR3 protein: CASSQVSGVERGEDEQFF
V gene: TRBV4-3
CDR3 length: 18
J gene: TRBJ2-1

CDR3 protein: CASSKDRPYNEQFF
V gene: TRBV12-3/TRBV12-4
CDR3 length: 14
J gene: TRBJ2-1

CDR3 protein: CASAGTRRETQYF
V gene: TRBV10-3
CDR3 length: 13
J gene: TRBJ2-5

CDR3 protein: CATSSTIGSPLHF
V gene: TRBV15
CDR3 length: 13
J gene: TRBJ1-6

CDR3 protein: CASSDFRGGTEAFF
V gene: TRBV2
CDR3 length: 14
J gene: TRBJ1-1

CDR3 protein: CASSLDGASGRPNEQFF
V gene: TRBV5-4
CDR3 length: 17
J gene: TRBJ2-1

CDR3 protein: CASSGRRVSDTQYF
V gene: TRBV7-8
CDR3 length: 14
J gene: TRBJ2-3

CDR3 protein: CSAKLTSGRGHEQFF
V gene: TRBV20-1
CDR3 length: 15
J gene: TRBJ2-1

CDR3 protein: CASTGQGARGYTF
V gene: TRBV3-1
CDR3 length: 13
J gene: TRBJ1-2

CDR3 protein: CASSPPTSGNTDTQYF
V gene: TRBV21-1
CDR3 length: 16
J gene: TRBJ2-3

CDR3 protein: CSVTVAQVGQPQHF
V gene: TRBV29-1
CDR3 length: 14
J gene: TRBJ1-5

CDR3 protein: CASSLAAEGSYGYTF
V gene: TRBV5-1
CDR3 length: 15
J gene: TRBJ1-2

CDR3 protein: CAWSVWGVRDEQYF
V gene: TRBV30
CDR3 length: 14
J gene: TRBJ2-7

CDR3 protein: CASRQVPGLAGVSEQFF
V gene: TRBV5-5
CDR3 length: 17
J gene: TRBJ2-1

CDR3 protein: CASSLDPARANEQFF
V gene: TRBV11-2
CDR3 length: 15
J gene: TRBJ2-1

CDR3 protein: CATSEPDGTTDTQYF
V gene: TRBV24-1
CDR3 length: 15
J gene: TRBJ2-3

CDR3 protein: CATSRLRSTSGQSNEQFF
V gene: TRBV15
CDR3 length: 18
J gene: TRBJ2-1